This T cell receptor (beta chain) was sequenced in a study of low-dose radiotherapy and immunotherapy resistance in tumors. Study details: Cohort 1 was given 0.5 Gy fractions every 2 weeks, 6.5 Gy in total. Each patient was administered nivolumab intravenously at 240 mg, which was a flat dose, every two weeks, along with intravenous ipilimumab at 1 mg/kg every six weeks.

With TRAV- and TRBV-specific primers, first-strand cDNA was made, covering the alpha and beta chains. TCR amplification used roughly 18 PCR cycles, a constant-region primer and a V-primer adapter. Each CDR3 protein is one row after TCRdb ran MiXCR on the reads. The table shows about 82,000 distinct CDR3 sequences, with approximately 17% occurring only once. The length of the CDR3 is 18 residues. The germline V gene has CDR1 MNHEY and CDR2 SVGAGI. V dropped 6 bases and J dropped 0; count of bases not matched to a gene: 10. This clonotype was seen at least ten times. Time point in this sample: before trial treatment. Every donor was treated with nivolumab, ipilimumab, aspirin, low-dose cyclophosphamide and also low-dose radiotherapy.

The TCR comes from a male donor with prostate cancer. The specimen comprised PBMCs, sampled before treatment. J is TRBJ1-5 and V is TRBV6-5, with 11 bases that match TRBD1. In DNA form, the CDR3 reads TGTGCCAGCAGCCCCGGGACAGGGGGACTGGGTAGCAATCAGCCCCAGCATTTT. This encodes CASSPGTGGLGSNQPQHF.